The clone carrying this TCR beta chain rates as medium-sized. Its cognate antigen is unknown. Data came from immunoSEQ multiplex PCR; TCRdb stores just in-frame clones and leaves some out. The sample has tens of thousands of clones; 80% to 90% are singletons. Trimming cost V 2 bases and J 4 bases; bases outside gene matches: 15. This CDR3 spans 18 amino acids. CDR1 GTSNPN and CDR2 SVGIG come from the germline V gene (reference sequence). The data derive from a study of OX40 agonist ivuxolimab in advanced cancers. Study results and limitations: Clonal expansion among partial responders at 0.1-3.0 mg/kg ranked near the lowest. The expanded peripheral T cells' antigen specificity was not determined.

The chain couples TRBV30 to TRBJ2-5; 11 bases map to TRBD2. Material: CD4+ or CD8+ T cells sorted from blood, obtained in a trial of the OX40 agonist ivuxolimab. This clonotype originated in an adult with an advanced solid tumor such as melanoma, head and neck, liver or kidney cancer. CDR3 DNA sequence: TGTGCCTGGAGTATTTCCCTAGCGGGGGGTTGGCTTATAGAGACCCAGTACTTC. This codes for CAWSISLAGGWLIETQYF.